These 17 T cell receptor beta chains originate from one sample sequenced in a study of blood T cell repertoires in COVID-19. The repertoire was sequenced with immunoSEQ multiplex PCR; TCRdb's copy has only in-frame clones and lacks some. The sample carries around 280,000 clones, around 91% recorded once. The sequenced sample was PBMCs or T cells enriched from blood (not recorded which). The receptors derive from a woman under 30 with acute COVID-19.

The chain combines TRBV2 with TRBJ2-1, with TRBD2 matching 9 bases. Germline-derived CDR1 and CDR2 are SNHLY and FYNNEI. The V segment lost 4 bases and the J segment 5 bases; nucleotides outside the gene matches: 6. The CDR3 contains 15 residues. CDR3 in amino acids: CASSAASGANNEQFF. Here the CDR3 DNA reads TGTGCCAGCAGTGCGGCTAGCGGGGCTAACAATGAGCAGTTCTTC.

The rearrangement joins TRBV28 to TRBJ1-4, with 8 bases matching TRBD1. The junction had 0 bases not matched to a gene; V was cut back by 2 bases and J by 4 bases. The CDR3 is 14 amino acids. CDR1 and CDR2 from the germline V gene are MDHEN and SYDVKM. CDR3 sequence reads: CASSLDRGNEKLFF. The CDR3 DNA follows: TGTGCCAGCAGTTTAGACAGGGGTAATGAAAAACTGTTTTTT.

V is TRBV19 and J is TRBJ1-5; a possible D gene is TRBD1 (6 bases). The CDR3 runs 13 residues. Germline loops: CDR1 LNHDA, CDR2 SQIVND (reference sequence). Between the trimmed V and J ends, which lost 5 bases and 4 bases, there was a span of 9 bases. The CDR3 DNA reads TGTGCCAGTAGTGACAGGAGGAATCAGCCCCAGCATTTT. Amino acid sequence: CASSDRRNQPQHF.

The count of this clone is one. The rearrangement uses TRBV28 and TRBJ2-1, with a possible D match to TRBD2 (6 bases). V lost 2 bases to trimming and J lost 8 bases, with 13 bases between them. In germline, CDR1 is MDHEN, CDR2 SYDVKM. The length of the CDR3 is 14 residues. The CDR3 reads CASSLRELIDEQFF. CDR3 sequence (DNA): TGTGCCAGCAGTTTACGGGAGTTAATCGATGAGCAGTTCTTC.

The chain links TRBV6-6 to TRBJ1-4, with 7 nucleotides matching TRBD1. The V gene's germline CDR1 is MNHNY and CDR2 SVGAGI (reference sequence). This CDR3 spans 15 amino acids. Trimming at V came to 2 bases and at J to 7 bases, leaving 7 bases not matched to a gene. The DNA of the CDR3 is TGTGCCAGCAGTTACATACAGGGGCAGAGTGAAAAACTGTTTTTT. It translates to CASSYIQGQSEKLFF.

The gene calls are TRBV10-2 and TRBJ2-7; 9 nucleotides align to TRBD2. Germline V gives CDR1 WSHSY, CDR2 SAAADI. V lost 7 bases, J lost 6 bases, and 7 bases stayed unmatched. CDR3 length: 13 residues. This CDR3 is CASTAGGSPEQYF. Here the CDR3 DNA reads TGCGCCAGCACCGCGGGAGGGTCCCCCGAGCAGTACTTC.

The genes are TRBV19 and TRBJ2-3, with 10 bases fitting TRBD1. The CDR3 contains 14 residues. The germline V gene encodes CDR1 LNHDA and CDR2 SQIVND (reference sequence). Trimming took 5 bases from V and 6 from J; bases not matched to a gene: 5. CDR3 DNA sequence: TGTGCCAGTAGTCCCGGACAGGGGGTTGATACGCAGTATTTT. Protein product: CASSPGQGVDTQYF.

The sample holds one count of this clone. The chain has TRBV18 and TRBJ2-5, with TRBD1 as a possible D gene (6 bases). The CDR3 loop spans 13 amino acids. Germline V gives CDR1 KGHSH, CDR2 LQKENI. Between the trimmed V and J ends, which lost 2 bases and 3 bases, there was a span of 7 bases. In DNA form, the CDR3 reads TGTGCCAGCTCACCAAGGACAGAAGAGACCCAGTACTTC. Translation gives CASSPRTEETQYF.

The rearrangement links TRBV9 to TRBJ2-3, with D unresolved. In germline, CDR1 is SGDLS, CDR2 YYNGEE. The V end was cut by 0 bases, the J end by 2 bases, with 4 bases between. This CDR3 is built from 13 residues. The CDR3 nucleotides read TGTGCCAGCAGCGTAGTAGTCACAGATACGCAGTATTTT. This encodes CASSVVVTDTQYF.

The gene calls are TRBV6-5 and TRBJ2-2; 7 nucleotides agree with TRBD1. Germline V gives CDR1 MNHEY, CDR2 SVGAGI. V dropped 6 bases and J dropped 4; count of bases not matched to a gene: 8. This CDR3 is 15 amino acids long. CDR3 coding DNA: TGTGCCAGCAGCTCGACAGGGATGGGCACCGGGGAGCTGTTTTTT. This encodes CASSSTGMGTGELFF.

This chain uses TRBV6-5 with TRBJ2-5; 7 positions match TRBD1. The V segment lost 8 bases and the J segment 4 bases; nucleotides outside the gene matches: 13. This CDR3 contains 15 residues. Germline V gene data show CDR1 as MNHEY and CDR2 as SVGAGI. The CDR3 region is CASDVDRVLGETQYF. The CDR3 DNA reads TGTGCCAGCGACGTCGACAGGGTACTTGGAGAGACCCAGTACTTC.

The chain links TRBV19 to TRBJ2-7; D is undetermined. Germline V gives CDR1 LNHDA, CDR2 SQIVND (reference sequence). The V end lost 3 bases, the J end lost 0 bases, and 9 bases lay between the germline ends. CDR3 length equals 14 residues. CDR3: CASSIFASSYEQYF. The CDR3 DNA reads TGTGCCAGTAGTATCTTTGCTAGCTCCTACGAGCAGTACTTC.

The CDR3, as DNA: TGTGCCAGCAGCTTAAGGGCAGGGCGGACTGAAGCTTTCTTT. Protein product: CASSLRAGRTEAFF. The genes are TRBV7-2 and TRBJ1-1, with D possibly matching TRBD1 (5 bases). V gave up 2 bases and J gave up 5 bases, with 12 bases separating them. This CDR3 region has 14 residues. Germline assignment: CDR1 SGHTA and CDR2 FQGNSA. Together with reference TRBV7-2 and TRBJ1-1, the CDR3 gives the full variable domain: GAGVSQSPSNKVTEKGKDVELRCDPISGHTALYWYRQSLGQGLEFLIYFQGNSAPDKSGLPSDRFSAERTGGSVSTLTIQRTQQEDSAVYLCASSLRAGRTEAFFGQGTRLTVV.

V gene TRBV11-3 combines with J gene TRBJ2-5; 9 bases align to TRBD1. CDR1 is SGHNT, CDR2 YENEEA, per germline. The V gene end was trimmed by 5 bases and the J gene end by 4 bases; junction bases not matched to a gene: 8. There are 15 residues in the CDR3. CDR3 amino acids: CASSLGQGLPETQYF. In nucleotides, the CDR3 is TGTGCCAGCAGCCTGGGACAGGGCCTCCCAGAGACCCAGTACTTC.

The chain is built from TRBV28 and TRBJ2-1, with D uncertain. Germline CDR1 MDHEN, CDR2 SYDVKM. V shed 1 base and J shed 7 bases, with 11 bases lying between them. The length of the CDR3 is 14 residues. Here the CDR3 reads CASSLFAKPNEQFF. CDR3 DNA: TGTGCCAGCAGTTTATTTGCTAAACCGAATGAGCAGTTCTTC.

CDR3: CASSFQNTGELFF. The CDR3 nucleotides are TGTGCCAGCAGTTTCCAGAACACCGGGGAGCTGTTTTTT. The rearrangement joins TRBV27 to TRBJ2-2; no definite D call. The length of the CDR3 is 13 residues. V was shortened by 3 bases and J by 1 base, with 3 bases between the two germline ends. Germline V CDR1 and CDR2: MNHEY, SMNVEV (reference sequence).

The chain links TRBV27 to TRBJ1-4; 9 bases fit TRBD1. Unmatched junction bases numbered 6, after V lost 6 bases and J lost 7 bases. The CDR3 runs 14 residues. The germline CDR1 and CDR2 sequences are MNHEY and SMNVEV (reference sequence). CDR3 sequence: CASSRQGVPEKLFF. The CDR3 coding sequence is TGTGCCAGCAGCCGACAGGGGGTCCCTGAAAAACTGTTTTTT.